This T cell receptor beta chain was retrieved from a study of beta chain features in type 1 diabetes. Notes on the study in general: A possible short-template PCR bias applies equally to patients and controls.

This clone was seen more than once but under ten times. Its antigen remains unidentified. The sequenced template was cDNA made from the entire isolated RNA. Assay: immunoSEQ multiplex PCR; the TCRdb copy retains only in-frame clones and omits some. Found here are fewer than 650,000 clones, roughly a sixth of them singletons; the top ten hold 0.093%. V was pared by 6 bases and J by 4 bases, with 20 bases between. In germline, CDR1 is MDHEN, CDR2 SYDVKM. The CDR3 contains 16 residues. Every donor had blood drawn once into heparin, 90 to 150 mL on average. CD45RO/CCR7/CD25/CD127/CD95/CD27 sorting isolated CD4+ naive, central memory, regulatory and stem cell-like memory cells.

The sample taken for sequencing was naive CD4+ T cells from blood. This sequence originates from a man younger than 30 in good health. This chain links TRBV28 with TRBJ2-3, with D hard to call. The CDR3 bases are TGTGCCAGCAGCTACCCGGGCCAATCCTCCGCAGATACGCAGTATTTT. Amino acids: CASSYPGQSSADTQYF. The full variable domain, completed using reference TRBV28 and TRBJ2-3, is DVKVTQSSRYLVKRTGEKVFLECVQDMDHENMFWYRQDPGLGLRLIYFSYDVKMKEKGDIPEGYSVSREKKERFSLILESASTNQTSMYLCASSYPGQSSADTQYFGPGTRLTVL.